Sequencing of this T cell receptor (beta chain) was carried out in a study of PD-1 blockade in classical Hodgkin lymphoma. The V and J ends lost 4 bases and 0 bases, in that order; junction bases with no gene match: 6. Germline-derived CDR1 and CDR2 are SEHNR and FQNEAQ (reference sequence). The CDR3 runs 15 residues. Every single patient, without exception, relapsed after autologous stem cell transplantation, and brentuximab vedotin exposure varied. Patients showed best responses of complete response, partial response or progressive disease. This table comes from immunoSEQ multiplex PCR, and its TCRdb copy is limited to in-frame clones, with some not included. The sample has 57,000 or so clones, 88% seen once. With respect to this clone: Its antigen is still unknown.

Study-level points and caveats: In newly diagnosed patients, baseline TCR diversity was reportedly below that of healthy donors. In CD4+ cells, TCR diversity went up significantly by C4D1, but in CD8+ cells it did not. Complete responders matched newly diagnosed patients in baseline diversity.

This receptor was taken from a human donor with classical Hodgkin lymphoma. The sample consisted of peripheral blood mononuclear cells (PBMCs), taken at baseline. The chain uses TRBV7-9 and TRBJ2-7; 7 nucleotides agree with TRBD1. The DNA of the CDR3 is TGTGCCAGCAGCTGGGTACGGGACAGCTCCTACGAGCAGTACTTC. Translated, it gives CASSWVRDSSYEQYF.